These 19 T cell receptor beta chains were all obtained from the same sample, sequenced in a study of cytomegalovirus exposure and HLA in healthy donors. With 60 Vbeta and 13 Jbeta primers, the PCR was carried out. Repertoires were generated with immunoSEQ multiplex PCR, while TCRdb's copy carries only in-frame clones and drops some. The sample shows 120,000 to 150,000 clones, about 86% of them seen only once. Sequencing input: PBMCs. The receptors derive from a man aged 35 to 55 in good health and CMV-seropositive.

This clone was picked up a small number of times. The gene calls are TRBV11-3 and TRBJ2-7; 8 positions agree with TRBD2. Germline values: CDR1 SGHNT, CDR2 YENEEA. The CDR3 sequence is 13 residues long. V was clipped by 3 bases and J by 7 bases; unmatched bases: 5. The CDR3 spells CASSFVTGGEQYF. The CDR3 nucleotides are TGTGCCAGCAGCTTTGTGACGGGAGGGGAGCAGTACTTC.

The chain carries TRBV5-8 and TRBJ1-2, with 7 bases identical to TRBD1. Germline V gene data show CDR1 as SGHTS and CDR2 as YDEGEE. Losses at the gene ends were 6 bases for V and 5 bases for J; bases not matched to a gene: 7. This CDR3 has 13 amino acids. CDR3 sequence reads: CASTQGEYYGYTF. The CDR3 coding sequence is TGTGCCAGCACCCAGGGGGAATATTATGGCTACACCTTC.

This clone has only a few counts. The junction differs from germline at one of its ends, possibly a read error. The chain is built from TRBV7-9 and TRBJ1-6; 7 bases line up with TRBD1. This CDR3 contains 11 residues. Germline V gene sequence: CDR1 SEHNR, CDR2 FQNEAQ (reference sequence). CDR3 bases: TGTTCCAGCAGCTTAGGGGGCCCCCTCCACTTT. It specifies CSSSLGGPLHF.

The CDR3 bases are TGTGCCAGCAGCTTGGGGGGAGGGGTTGGCAATCAGCCCCAGCATTTT. The encoded protein is CASSLGGGVGNQPQHF. The chain employs TRBV5-8 and TRBJ1-5, with D tentatively TRBD1 (5 bases). There are 16 residues in the CDR3. Germline CDR1 is SGHTS and CDR2 is YDEGEE. Trimming removed 0 bases from V and 2 bases from J, with 12 bases in between.

The chain carries TRBV2 and TRBJ1-1; D unresolved. V was pared by 4 bases and J by 1 base, with 10 bases between. The germline V gene encodes CDR1 SNHLY and CDR2 FYNNEI. This CDR3 has 14 residues. CDR3 region: CASSGEVPNTEAFF. Here the CDR3 DNA reads TGTGCCAGCAGTGGGGAGGTCCCGAACACTGAAGCTTTCTTT.

The V gene is TRBV27, the J gene TRBJ2-2; 7 bases are a match to TRBD1. Germline values: CDR1 MNHEY, CDR2 SMNVEV (reference sequence). V shed 5 bases and J 9 bases; nucleotides not matched to a gene: 12. This CDR3 has 15 residues. The CDR3 DNA sequence: TGTGCCAGCAGTATGGGTCGACAGGGCAGCTGGGAGCTGTTTTTT. It encodes CASSMGRQGSWELFF.

This sequence joins TRBV7-9 and TRBJ2-3; D is possibly TRBD1 (5 bases). Per germline, CDR1 SEHNR and CDR2 FQNEAQ (reference sequence). The CDR3 totals 15 residues. V was trimmed by 1 base and J by 4 bases, leaving 12 bases between them. CDR3 DNA: TGTGCCAGCAGCTTAGTTGGGGCCCTCGCAGATACGCAGTATTTT. The encoded protein is CASSLVGALADTQYF.

The genes are TRBV5-4 and TRBJ2-5, with a tentative D call TRBD2 (6 bases). Germline assignment: CDR1 SGHNT and CDR2 YYREEE (reference sequence). This CDR3 contains 15 residues. With 0 bases removed from V and 2 bases from J, the gap between germline ends came to 11 bases. CDR3 nucleotides: TGTGCCAGCAGCTTGGGCCTTGGGGGGCAAGAGACCCAGTACTTC. Protein product: CASSLGLGGQETQYF.

The genes are TRBV5-1 and TRBJ1-1, with TRBD1 identical over 10 bases. This CDR3 has 17 residues. The V and J ends lost 4 bases and 0 bases, in that order; junction bases with no gene match: 9. Looked up from germline, CDR1 is SGHRS and CDR2 is YFSETQ. The CDR3, as DNA: TGCGCCAGCAGCCTGGGTGGGACAGGGGCGATGAACACTGAAGCTTTCTTT. Its protein product is CASSLGGTGAMNTEAFF.

This chain joins TRBV6-1 and TRBJ2-3; TRBD2 matches 13 bases. Germline V gene lookup returns CDR1 MNHNS and CDR2 SASEGT. The junction had 4 bases not matched to a gene; V was cut back by 4 bases and J by 3 bases. This CDR3 spans 16 amino acids. The CDR3 DNA is TGTGCCAGCAGTGCGGGACTAGCGGGGACTACAGATACGCAGTATTTT. It codes for CASSAGLAGTTDTQYF.

The chain couples TRBV15 to TRBJ2-2, with unresolved D. Trimming cost V 5 bases and J 6 bases, with 13 bases left between them. The CDR3 length is 14 residues. Germline V gene sequence: CDR1 LNHNV, CDR2 YYDKDF (reference sequence). The CDR3 region has the DNA TGTGCCACCAGCCGCCGACTTATTCCCGGGGAGCTGTTTTTT. Translating it yields CATSRRLIPGELFF.

V and J are TRBV13 and TRBJ1-2; D perhaps matches TRBD1 (6 bases). The germline V gene has CDR1 PRHDT and CDR2 FYEKMQ (reference sequence). V dropped 4 bases and J dropped 7 bases, with 19 bases sitting between them. This CDR3 spans 15 amino acids. The CDR3, as DNA: TGTGCCAGCAGCTCGATGGACAGAGTTTTAGGTGGCTACACCTTC. As protein: CASSSMDRVLGGYTF.

The chain employs TRBV5-1 and TRBJ1-2; the D is unclear. This CDR3 has 15 amino acids. The V end lost 4 bases, the J end lost 4 bases, and 17 bases lay between the germline ends. Germline-derived CDR1 and CDR2 are SGHRS and YFSETQ. CDR3 loop: CASSIMPQELYGYTF. CDR3 nucleotide sequence: TGCGCCAGCAGCATTATGCCTCAGGAACTCTATGGCTACACCTTC.

This chain uses TRBV5-8 with TRBJ2-3; 13 bases map to TRBD2. Looked up from germline, CDR1 is SGHTS and CDR2 is YDEGEE. The V segment lost 4 bases and the J segment 3 bases; nucleotides outside the gene matches: 5. The CDR3 covers 16 residues. The CDR3 here is CASSLGLAGATDTQYF. In nucleotides, the CDR3 is TGTGCCAGCAGCCTAGGACTAGCGGGAGCGACAGATACGCAGTATTTT.

This chain links TRBV29-1 with TRBJ2-1; 7 nucleotides align to TRBD2. V lost 0 bases to trimming and J lost 0 bases; unmatched junction nucleotides: 5. The CDR3 consists of 16 residues. Germline lookup yields CDR1 SQVTM and CDR2 ANQGSEA. The CDR3 region is CSVEDGGGSSYNEQFF. For the CDR3, the DNA is TGCAGCGTTGAAGATGGGGGGGGTAGCTCCTACAATGAGCAGTTCTTC.

The chain carries TRBV2 and TRBJ1-2; 9 nucleotides align to TRBD1. CDR1 and CDR2 (germline): SNHLY, FYNNEI. The CDR3 has 15 amino acids. J lost 2 bases, V lost 7 bases, and 8 bases had no gene match. The chain's CDR3 is CASNKGQGINYGYTF. The CDR3, as DNA: TGTGCCAGCAATAAGGGACAGGGAATCAACTATGGCTACACCTTC.

The chain has TRBV9 and TRBJ2-7, with 10 bases fitting TRBD1. The CDR3 spans 14 residues. V was pared by 4 bases and J by 6 bases, with 7 bases of the junction left unmatched. Germline CDR1 and CDR2: SGDLS and YYNGEE. The CDR3 region is CASSSGQGGFEQYF. The CDR3 region has the DNA TGTGCCAGCAGCAGTGGACAGGGGGGGTTCGAGCAGTACTTC.

V is TRBV7-2 and J is TRBJ2-3; TRBD2 aligns across 12 bases. Germline V gene sequence: CDR1 SGHTA, CDR2 FQGNSA. The CDR3 extends over 15 amino acids. J lost 7 bases, V lost 5 bases, and 7 bases had no gene match. The CDR3 is CASSPSGGALNTQYF. The CDR3, as DNA: TGTGCCAGCAGCCCTAGCGGGGGGGCACTGAATACGCAGTATTTT.

This sequence joins TRBV4-3 and TRBJ1-6; 7 positions agree with TRBD1. This CDR3 contains 14 residues. The J segment lost 9 bases and the V segment lost 6 bases, leaving 8 bases of the junction unmatched. Germline assignment: CDR1 LGHNA and CDR2 YSLEER. CDR3 loop: CASRQGRDGSPLHF. CDR3 coding DNA: TGCGCCAGCAGACAGGGGCGAGACGGTTCACCCCTCCACTTT.